The following is a T cell receptor beta chain sequence with its context. This specimen belongs to a study of human T cells and chemical hapten exposure. Noted time point: patch test 1, 2 weeks after DPC sensitization. The treatment: therapeutic diphenylcyclopropenone sensitization with weekly scalp DPC. In TCRdb, the RACE reads were re-called with MiXCR into one record per CDR3 protein. The data hold some 200,000 distinct CDR3 sequences, with about a fifth observed a single time. CDR1 and CDR2 (germline): SQVTM, ANQGSEA. The V and J ends lost 6 bases and 7 bases respectively, with 21 bases between them. This CDR3 has 14 amino acids.

The TCR sequence derives from a woman aged 50 to 65 with alopecia areata. Some clones in this sample may be carry-over from other donors' samples. This chain joins TRBV29-1 and TRBJ1-2; D remains unclear. The starting material was whole blood, obtained in connection with sensitization to the hapten diphenylcyclopropenone (DPC). The chain's CDR3 is CSVARLGFPSGYTF. In DNA form, the CDR3 reads TGCAGCGTCGCTAGGCTGGGCTTCCCTAGTGGCTACACCTTC.